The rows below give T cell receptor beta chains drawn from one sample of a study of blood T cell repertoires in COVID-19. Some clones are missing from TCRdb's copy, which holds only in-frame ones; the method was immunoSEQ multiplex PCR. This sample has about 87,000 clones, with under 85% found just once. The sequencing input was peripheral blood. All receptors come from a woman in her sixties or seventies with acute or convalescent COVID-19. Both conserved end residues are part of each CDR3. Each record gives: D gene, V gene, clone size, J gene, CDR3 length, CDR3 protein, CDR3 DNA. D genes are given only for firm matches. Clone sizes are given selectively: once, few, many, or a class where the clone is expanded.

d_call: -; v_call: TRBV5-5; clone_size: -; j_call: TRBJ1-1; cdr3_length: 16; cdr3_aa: CASSLERNRANTEAFF; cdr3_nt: TGTGCCAGCAGCTTGGAAAGGAACAGGGCGAACACTGAAGCTTTCTTT
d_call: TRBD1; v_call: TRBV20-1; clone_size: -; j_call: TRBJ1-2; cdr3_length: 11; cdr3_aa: CSPGQGYGYTF; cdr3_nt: TGCAGTCCGGGACAGGGCTATGGCTACACCTTC
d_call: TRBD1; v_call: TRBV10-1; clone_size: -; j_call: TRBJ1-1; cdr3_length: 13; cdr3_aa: CASSEEPTGGAFF; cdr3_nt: TGCGCCAGCAGTGAGGAGCCCACAGGGGGAGCTTTCTTT
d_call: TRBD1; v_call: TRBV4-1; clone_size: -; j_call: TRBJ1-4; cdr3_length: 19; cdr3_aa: CASSQAGPGQLTTNEKLFF; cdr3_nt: TGCGCCAGCAGCCAAGCTGGACCGGGACAGCTTACAACTAATGAAAAACTGTTTTTT
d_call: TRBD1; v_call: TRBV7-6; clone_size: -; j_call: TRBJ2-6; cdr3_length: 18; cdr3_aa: CASRPGQELRSGANVLTF; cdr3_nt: TGTGCCAGCAGACCCGGACAGGAACTCCGCTCTGGGGCCAACGTCCTGACTTTC
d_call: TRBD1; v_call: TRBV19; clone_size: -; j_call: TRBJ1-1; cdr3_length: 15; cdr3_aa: CASSIFNRGRTEAFF; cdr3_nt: TGTGCCAGTAGTATATTCAACAGGGGAAGGACTGAAGCTTTCTTT
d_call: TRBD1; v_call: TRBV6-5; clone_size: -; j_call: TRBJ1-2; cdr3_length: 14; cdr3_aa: CASSKTGTGVGYTF; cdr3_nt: TGTGCCAGCAGTAAGACCGGGACAGGGGTAGGCTACACCTTC
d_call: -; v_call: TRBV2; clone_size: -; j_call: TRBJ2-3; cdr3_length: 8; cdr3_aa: CASSDSYF; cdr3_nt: TGTGCCAGCAGTGATAGTTATTTT
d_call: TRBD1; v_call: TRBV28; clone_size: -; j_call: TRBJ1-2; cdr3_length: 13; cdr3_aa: CASGTEKTYGYTF; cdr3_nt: TGTGCCAGCGGGACAGAAAAGACCTATGGCTACACCTTC
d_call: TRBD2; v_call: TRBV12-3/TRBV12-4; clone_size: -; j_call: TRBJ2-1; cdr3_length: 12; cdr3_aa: CASSWGGDEQFF; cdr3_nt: TGTGCCAGCAGTTGGGGAGGGGATGAGCAGTTCTTC
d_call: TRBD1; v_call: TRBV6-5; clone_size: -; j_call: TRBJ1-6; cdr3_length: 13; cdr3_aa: CASADRGVSPLHF; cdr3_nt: TGTGCCAGCGCGGACAGGGGTGTCTCACCCCTCCACTTT
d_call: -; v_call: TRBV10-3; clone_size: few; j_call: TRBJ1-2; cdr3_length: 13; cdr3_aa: CAIQPDEGDGYTF; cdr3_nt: TGTGCCATCCAACCGGATGAGGGGGATGGCTACACCTTC
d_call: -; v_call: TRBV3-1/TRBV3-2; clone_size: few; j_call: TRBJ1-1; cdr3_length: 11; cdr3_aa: CASSQEGPSFF; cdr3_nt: TGTGCCAGCAGCCAAGAGGGGCCCTCGTTCTTT
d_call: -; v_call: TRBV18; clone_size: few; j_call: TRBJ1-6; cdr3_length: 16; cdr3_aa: CASSPAGRGHNSPLHF; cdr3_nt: TGTGCCAGCTCACCAGCAGGTCGTGGCCATAATTCACCCCTCCACTTT
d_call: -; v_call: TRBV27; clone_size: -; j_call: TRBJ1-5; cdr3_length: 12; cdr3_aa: CASSGTGQPQHF; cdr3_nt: TGTGCCAGCTCTGGGACTGGTCAGCCCCAGCATTTT
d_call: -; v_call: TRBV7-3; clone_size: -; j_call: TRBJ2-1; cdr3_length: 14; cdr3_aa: CASSLSGGVNEQFF; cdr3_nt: TGTGCCAGCAGCTTAAGTGGCGGGGTTAATGAGCAGTTCTTC
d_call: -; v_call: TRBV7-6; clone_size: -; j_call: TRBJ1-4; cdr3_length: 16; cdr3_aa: CASSLAQGRWNEKLFF; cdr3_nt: TGTGCCAGCAGCTTAGCGCAGGGGCGGTGGAATGAAAAACTGTTTTTT
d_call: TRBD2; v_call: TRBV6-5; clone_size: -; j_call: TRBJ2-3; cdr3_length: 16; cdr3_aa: CASSYLGLAGTDTQYF; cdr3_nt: TGTGCCAGCAGTTACCTTGGACTAGCGGGGACGGATACGCAGTATTTT
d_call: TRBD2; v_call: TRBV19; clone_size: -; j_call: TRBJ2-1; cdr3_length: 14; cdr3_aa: CASRSLTSGNEQFF; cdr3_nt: TGTGCCAGTAGATCCTTGACTAGCGGCAATGAGCAGTTCTTC
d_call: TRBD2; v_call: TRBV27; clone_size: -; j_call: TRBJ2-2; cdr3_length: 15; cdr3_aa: CASSLSVSGTGELFF; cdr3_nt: TGTGCCAGCAGTTTATCGGTTAGCGGGACCGGGGAGCTGTTTTTT
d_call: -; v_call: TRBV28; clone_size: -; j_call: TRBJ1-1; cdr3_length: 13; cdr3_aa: CASSSRRDTEAFF; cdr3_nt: TGTGCCAGCAGTTCCCGTCGGGACACTGAAGCTTTCTTT
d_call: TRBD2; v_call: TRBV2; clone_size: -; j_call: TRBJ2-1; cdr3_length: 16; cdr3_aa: CASSAWSGGGANEQFF; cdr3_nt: TGTGCCAGCAGTGCCTGGTCTGGCGGGGGGGCAAATGAGCAGTTCTTC
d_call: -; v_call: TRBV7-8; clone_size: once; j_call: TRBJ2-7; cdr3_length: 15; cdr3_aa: CASSLMGGDSYEQYF; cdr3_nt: TGTGCCAGCAGCCTTATGGGCGGGGACTCCTACGAGCAGTACTTC
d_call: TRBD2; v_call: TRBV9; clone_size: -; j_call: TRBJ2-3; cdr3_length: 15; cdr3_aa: CASSVAGEGGRTQYF; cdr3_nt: TGTGCCAGCAGCGTAGCGGGGGAGGGTGGCAGAACGCAGTATTTT
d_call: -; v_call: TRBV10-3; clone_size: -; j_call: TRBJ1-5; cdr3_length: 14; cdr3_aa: CAISDRGGLEPQHF; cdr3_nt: TGTGCCATCAGTGATAGGGGGGGCTTAGAGCCCCAGCATTTT
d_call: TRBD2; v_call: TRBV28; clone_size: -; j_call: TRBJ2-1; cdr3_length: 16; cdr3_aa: CASSSPGLAGNNEQFF; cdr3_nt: TGTGCCAGCAGTTCTCCCGGACTAGCGGGTAACAATGAGCAGTTCTTC
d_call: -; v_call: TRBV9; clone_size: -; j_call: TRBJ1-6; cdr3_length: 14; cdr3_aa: CASREGSGNSPLHF; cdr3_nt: TGTGCCAGCAGGGAGGGGTCAGGCAATTCACCCCTCCACTTT